There are a few counts of the clone carrying this T cell receptor (beta chain). The entry originates in a study of T-cell reconstitution after alpha-beta-depleted transplantation in children. Trimming stripped 0 bases from V and 2 bases from J, with 12 bases between. This CDR3 is built from 15 residues. Germline assignment: CDR1 SGDLS and CDR2 YYNGEE. The TCRbeta library incorporated unique molecular identifiers. TCRdb redid the calling of the PCR reads with MiXCR, one entry per CDR3 protein. The sample records over 550,000 distinct CDR3 sequences, more than 9% being singletons. This sequence was found in a human donor who donated a stem cell graft to a child with acute myeloid leukemia. Material: PBMCs from the stem cell graft donor, obtained from the stem cell graft. The rearrangement joins TRBV9 to TRBJ2-7, with D possibly being TRBD2 (6 bases). The CDR3 nucleotides are TGTGCCAGCAGCGTAGGTGCTAGCGAAACCTACGAGCAGTACTTC. It translates to CASSVGASETYEQYF.